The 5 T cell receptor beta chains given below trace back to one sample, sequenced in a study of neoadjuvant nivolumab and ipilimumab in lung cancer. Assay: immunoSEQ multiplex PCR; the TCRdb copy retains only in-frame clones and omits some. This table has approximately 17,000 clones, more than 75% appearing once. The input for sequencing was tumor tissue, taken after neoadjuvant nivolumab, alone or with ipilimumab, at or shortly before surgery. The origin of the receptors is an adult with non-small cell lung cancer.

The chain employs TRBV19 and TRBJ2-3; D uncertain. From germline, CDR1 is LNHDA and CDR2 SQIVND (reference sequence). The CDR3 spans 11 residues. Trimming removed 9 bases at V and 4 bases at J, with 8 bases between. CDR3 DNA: TGTGCCAGCTTAGTAGCAGATACGCAGTATTTT. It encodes CASLVADTQYF.

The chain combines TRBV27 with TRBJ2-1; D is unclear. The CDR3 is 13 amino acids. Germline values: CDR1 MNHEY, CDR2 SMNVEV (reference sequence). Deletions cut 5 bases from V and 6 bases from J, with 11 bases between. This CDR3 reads CASSNGGINEQFF. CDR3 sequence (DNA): TGTGCCAGCAGTAATGGTGGAATCAATGAGCAGTTCTTC.

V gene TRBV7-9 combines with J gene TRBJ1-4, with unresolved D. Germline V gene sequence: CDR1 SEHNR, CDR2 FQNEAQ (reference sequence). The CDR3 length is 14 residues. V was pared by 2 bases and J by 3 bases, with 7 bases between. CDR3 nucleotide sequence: TGTGCCAGCAGCTTAAGCTTGGCTAATGAAAAACTGTTTTTT. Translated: CASSLSLANEKLFF.

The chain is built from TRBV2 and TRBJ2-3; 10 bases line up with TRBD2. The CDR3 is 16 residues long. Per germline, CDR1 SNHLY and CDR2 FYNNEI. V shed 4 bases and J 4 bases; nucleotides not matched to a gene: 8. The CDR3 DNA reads TGTGCCAGCAGTGGAGATAGCGGGAGGTTGGCAGATACGCAGTATTTT. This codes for CASSGDSGRLADTQYF. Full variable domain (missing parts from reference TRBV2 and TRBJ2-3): EPEVTQTPSHQVTQMGQEVILRCVPISNHLYFYWYRQILGQKVEFLVSFYNNEISEKSEIFDDQFSVERPDGSNFTLKIRSTKLEDSAMYFCASSGDSGRLADTQYFGPGTRLTVL.

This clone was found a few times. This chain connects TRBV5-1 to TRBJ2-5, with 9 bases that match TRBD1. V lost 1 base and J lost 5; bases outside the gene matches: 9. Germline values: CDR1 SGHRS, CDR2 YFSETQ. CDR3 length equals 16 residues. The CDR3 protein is CASSLTGTGSRETQYF. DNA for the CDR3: TGCGCCAGCAGCTTGACCGGGACAGGGTCGAGGGAGACCCAGTACTTC.